This entry describes one T cell receptor (beta chain). The antigen remains unidentified. These data originate in a study of T cell responses to AZD1222 COVID-19 vaccine. Points from the study as a whole: Spike-specific TCRs gained breadth and depth after people received two AZD1222 doses. Donors, mostly white British, included more females; clonal diversity was possibly underestimated. Per reports, nearly half of all spike-specific TCRs target regions that are unmutated in variants.

The CDR3 consists of 16 residues. Trimming pared 0 bases from V and 0 bases from J, leaving 12 bases between. Germline-derived CDR1 and CDR2 are SGHDT and YYEEEE. TCRdb keeps only in-frame clones here, not all; method: immunoSEQ multiplex PCR. The table has 130,000 or so clones, roughly 84% seen once; the top ten hold 12%. The chain is built from TRBV5-6 and TRBJ1-1, with TRBD1 as a possible D gene (6 bases). The material sequenced was peripheral blood, taken on day 0 of AZD1222 vaccination. The sequence was collected from an adult in good health. The CDR3 spells CASSLGWGQMNTEAFF. The CDR3 nucleotides are TGTGCCAGCAGCTTGGGCTGGGGGCAGATGAACACTGAAGCTTTCTTT.